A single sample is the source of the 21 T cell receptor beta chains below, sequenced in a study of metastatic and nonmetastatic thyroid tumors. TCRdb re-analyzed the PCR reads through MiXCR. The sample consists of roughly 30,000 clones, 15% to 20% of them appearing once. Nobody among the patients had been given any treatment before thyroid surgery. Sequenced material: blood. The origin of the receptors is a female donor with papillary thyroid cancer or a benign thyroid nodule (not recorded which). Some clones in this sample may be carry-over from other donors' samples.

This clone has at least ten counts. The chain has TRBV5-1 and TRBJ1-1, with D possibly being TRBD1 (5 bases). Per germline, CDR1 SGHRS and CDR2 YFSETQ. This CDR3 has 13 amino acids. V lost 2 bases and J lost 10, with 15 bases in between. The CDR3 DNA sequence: TGCGCCAGCAGCTTAGGAGGGGTCCCCCCAGCTTTCTTT. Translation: CASSLGGVPPAFF.

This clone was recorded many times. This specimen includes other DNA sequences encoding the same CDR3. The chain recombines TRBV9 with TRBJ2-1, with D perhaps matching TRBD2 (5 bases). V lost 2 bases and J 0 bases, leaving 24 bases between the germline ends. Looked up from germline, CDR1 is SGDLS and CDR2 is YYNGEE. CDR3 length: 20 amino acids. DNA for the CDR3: TGTGCCAGCAGCGTTAATAGCGCTAGCTACTCCCCCGGCTCCTACAATGAGCAGTTCTTC. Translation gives CASSVNSASYSPGSYNEQFF.

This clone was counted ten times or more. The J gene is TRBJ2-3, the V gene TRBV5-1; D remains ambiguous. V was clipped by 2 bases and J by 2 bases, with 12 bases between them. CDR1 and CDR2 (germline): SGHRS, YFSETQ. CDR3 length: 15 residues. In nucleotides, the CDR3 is TGCGCCAGCAGCTTTGGCAGGCTTAACACAGATACGCAGTATTTT. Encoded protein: CASSFGRLNTDTQYF.

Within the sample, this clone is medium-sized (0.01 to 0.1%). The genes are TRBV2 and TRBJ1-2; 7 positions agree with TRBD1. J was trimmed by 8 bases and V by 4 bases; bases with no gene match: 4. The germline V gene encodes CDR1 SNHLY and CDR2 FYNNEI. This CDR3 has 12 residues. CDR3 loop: CASSGQGYGYTF. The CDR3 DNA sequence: TGTGCCAGCAGTGGACAGGGCTACGGCTACACCTTC. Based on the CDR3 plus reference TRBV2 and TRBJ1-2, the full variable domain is EPEVTQTPSHQVTQMGQEVILRCVPISNHLYFYWYRQILGQKVEFLVSFYNNEISEKSEIFDDQFSVERPDGSNFTLKIRSTKLEDSAMYFCASSGQGYGYTFGSGTRLTVV.

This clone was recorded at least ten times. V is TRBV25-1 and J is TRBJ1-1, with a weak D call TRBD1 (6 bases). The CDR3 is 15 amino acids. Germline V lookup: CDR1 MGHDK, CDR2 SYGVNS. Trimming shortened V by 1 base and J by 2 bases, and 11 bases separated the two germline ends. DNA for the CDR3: TGTGCCAGCAGTGAATGGGGGGCGCGCAACACTGAAGCTTTCTTT. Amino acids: CASSEWGARNTEAFF.

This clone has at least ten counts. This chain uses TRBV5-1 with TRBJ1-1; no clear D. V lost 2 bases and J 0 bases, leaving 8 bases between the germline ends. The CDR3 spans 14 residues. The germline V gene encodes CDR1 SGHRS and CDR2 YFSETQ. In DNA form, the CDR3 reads TGCGCCAGCAGCTTCGGACTAATGAACACTGAAGCTTTCTTT. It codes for CASSFGLMNTEAFF.

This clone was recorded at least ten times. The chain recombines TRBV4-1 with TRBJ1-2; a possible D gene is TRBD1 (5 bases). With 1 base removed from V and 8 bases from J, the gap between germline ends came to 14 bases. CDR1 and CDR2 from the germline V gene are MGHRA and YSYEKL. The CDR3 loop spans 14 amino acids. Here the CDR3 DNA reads TGCGCCAGCAGCCAAGTCGGGAGGGGCGGAGGCTACACCTTC. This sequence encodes CASSQVGRGGGYTF.

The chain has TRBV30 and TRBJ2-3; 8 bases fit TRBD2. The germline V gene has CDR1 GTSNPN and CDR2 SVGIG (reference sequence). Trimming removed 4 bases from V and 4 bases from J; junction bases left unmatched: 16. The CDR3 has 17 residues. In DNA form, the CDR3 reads TGTGCCTGGAATCGGGAGGGACACCTATCTTTCCCAGATACGCAGTATTTT. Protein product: CAWNREGHLSFPDTQYF.

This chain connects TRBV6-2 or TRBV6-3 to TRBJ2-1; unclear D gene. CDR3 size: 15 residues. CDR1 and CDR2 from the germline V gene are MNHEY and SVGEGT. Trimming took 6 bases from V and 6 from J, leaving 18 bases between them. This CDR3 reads CASRSVGSSLNEQFF. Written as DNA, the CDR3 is TGTGCCAGCAGAAGCGTGGGGTCCTCCCTCAATGAGCAGTTCTTC.

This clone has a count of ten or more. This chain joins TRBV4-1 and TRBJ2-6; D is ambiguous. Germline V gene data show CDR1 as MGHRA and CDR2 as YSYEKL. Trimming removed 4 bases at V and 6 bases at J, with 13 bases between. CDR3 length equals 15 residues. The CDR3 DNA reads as TGCGCCAGCAGCCCCTGGGTGATTGTGGCCAACGTCCTGACTTTC. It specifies CASSPWVIVANVLTF.

The CDR3 is CASSTLSGLSGYNEQFF. CDR3 DNA sequence: TGTGCCAGCAGCACATTAAGCGGACTATCTGGGTACAATGAGCAGTTCTTC. The chain has TRBV11-2 and TRBJ2-1, with D perhaps matching TRBD2 (6 bases). The V end lost 5 bases, the J end lost 4 bases, and 21 bases lay between the germline ends. Per germline, CDR1 SGHAT and CDR2 FQNNGV. The CDR3 extends over 17 amino acids.

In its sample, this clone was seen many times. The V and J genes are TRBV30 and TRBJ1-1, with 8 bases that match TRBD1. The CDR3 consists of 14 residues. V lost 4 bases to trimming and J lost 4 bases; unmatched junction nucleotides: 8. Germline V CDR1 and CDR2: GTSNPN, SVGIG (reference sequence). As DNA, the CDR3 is TGTGCCTGGAACACGATAACAGGGGGCACTGAAGCTTTCTTT. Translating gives CAWNTITGGTEAFF.

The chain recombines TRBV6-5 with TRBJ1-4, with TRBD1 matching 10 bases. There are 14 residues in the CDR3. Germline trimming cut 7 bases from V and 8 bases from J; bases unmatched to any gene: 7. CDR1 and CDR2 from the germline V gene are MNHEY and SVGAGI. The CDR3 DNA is TGTGCCAGCATTTGGACAGGGGGACCAGAAAAACTGTTTTTT. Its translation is CASIWTGGPEKLFF.

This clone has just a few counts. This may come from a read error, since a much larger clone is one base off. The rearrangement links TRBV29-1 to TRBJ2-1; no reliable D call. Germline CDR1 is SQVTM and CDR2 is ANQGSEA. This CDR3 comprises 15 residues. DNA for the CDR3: TGCAGCGTTCTCTTGGCGCATTCCTCCTACAATGAGAAGTTCTTC. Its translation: CSVLLAHSSYNEKFF.

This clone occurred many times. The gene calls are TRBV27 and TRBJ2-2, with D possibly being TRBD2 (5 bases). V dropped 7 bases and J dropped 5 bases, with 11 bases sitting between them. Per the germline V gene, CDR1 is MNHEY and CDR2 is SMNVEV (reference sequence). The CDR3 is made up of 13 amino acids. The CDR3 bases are TGTGCCAGCACTCCCAAGCGGACCGGGGAGCTGTTTTTT. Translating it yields CASTPKRTGELFF.

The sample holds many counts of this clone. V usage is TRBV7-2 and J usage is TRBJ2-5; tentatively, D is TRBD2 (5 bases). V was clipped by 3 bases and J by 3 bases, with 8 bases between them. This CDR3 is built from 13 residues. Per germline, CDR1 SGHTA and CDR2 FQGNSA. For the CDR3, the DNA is TGTGCCAGCAGCTTGCGGGCAGAAGAGACCCAGTACTTC. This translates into CASSLRAEETQYF. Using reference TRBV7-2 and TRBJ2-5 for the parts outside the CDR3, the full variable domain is GAGVSQSPSNKVTEKGKDVELRCDPISGHTALYWYRQSLGQGLEFLIYFQGNSAPDKSGLPSDRFSAERTGGSVSTLTIQRTQQEDSAVYLCASSLRAEETQYFGPGTRLLVL.

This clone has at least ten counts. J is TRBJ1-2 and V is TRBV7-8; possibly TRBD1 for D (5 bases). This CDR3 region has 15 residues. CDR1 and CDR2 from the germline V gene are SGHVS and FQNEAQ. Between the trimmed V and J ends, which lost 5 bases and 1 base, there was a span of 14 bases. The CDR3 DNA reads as TGTGCCAGCAGCGAAGGGGTAGGCCTTAACTATGGCTACACCTTC. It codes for CASSEGVGLNYGYTF.

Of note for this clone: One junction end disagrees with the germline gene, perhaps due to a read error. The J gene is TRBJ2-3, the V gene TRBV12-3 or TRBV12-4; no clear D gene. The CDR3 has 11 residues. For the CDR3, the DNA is TGTGCCAGCAGTTTGGAAGATACGCGGTATTTT. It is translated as CASSLEDTRYF.

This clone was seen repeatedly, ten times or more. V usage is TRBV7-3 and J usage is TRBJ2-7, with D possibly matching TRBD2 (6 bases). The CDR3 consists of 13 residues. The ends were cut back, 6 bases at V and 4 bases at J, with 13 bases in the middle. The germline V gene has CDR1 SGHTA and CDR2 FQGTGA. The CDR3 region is CASSPTAGYEQYF. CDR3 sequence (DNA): TGTGCCAGCAGTCCAACGGCGGGGTACGAGCAGTACTTC. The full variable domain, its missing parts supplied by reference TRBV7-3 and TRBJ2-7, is GAGVSQTPSNKVTEKGKYVELRCDPISGHTALYWYRQSLGQGPEFLIYFQGTGAADDSGLPNDRFFAVRPEGSVSTLKIQRTERGDSAVYLCASSPTAGYEQYFGPGTRLTVT.

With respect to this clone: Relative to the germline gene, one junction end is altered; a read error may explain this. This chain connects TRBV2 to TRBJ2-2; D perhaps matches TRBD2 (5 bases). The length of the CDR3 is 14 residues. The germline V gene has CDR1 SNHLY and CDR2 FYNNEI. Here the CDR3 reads CASSESVNTGDLFF. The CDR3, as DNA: TGTGCCAGCAGTGAAAGTGTGAACACCGGGGATCTGTTTTTT.

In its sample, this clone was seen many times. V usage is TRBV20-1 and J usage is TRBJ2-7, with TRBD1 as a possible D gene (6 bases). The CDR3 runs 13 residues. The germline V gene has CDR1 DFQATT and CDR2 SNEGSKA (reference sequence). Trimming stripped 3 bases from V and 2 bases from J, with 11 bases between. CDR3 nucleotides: TGCAGTGCTAGTTTCAGGGGTGCCTACGAGCAGTACTTC. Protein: CSASFRGAYEQYF.